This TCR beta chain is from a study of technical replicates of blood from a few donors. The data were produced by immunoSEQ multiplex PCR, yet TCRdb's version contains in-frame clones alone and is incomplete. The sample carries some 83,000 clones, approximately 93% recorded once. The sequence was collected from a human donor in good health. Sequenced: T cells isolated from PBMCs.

DNA of the CDR3: TGTGCCAGCAGGCGGGGCGGGGCAGATACGCAGTATTTT. Translating it yields CASRRGGADTQYF. The rearrangement uses TRBV28 and TRBJ2-3, with D maybe TRBD2 (6 bases). V dropped 6 bases and J dropped 4 bases, with 11 bases sitting between them. CDR1 is MDHEN and CDR2 is SYDVKM in the germline V gene. CDR3 size: 13 residues.